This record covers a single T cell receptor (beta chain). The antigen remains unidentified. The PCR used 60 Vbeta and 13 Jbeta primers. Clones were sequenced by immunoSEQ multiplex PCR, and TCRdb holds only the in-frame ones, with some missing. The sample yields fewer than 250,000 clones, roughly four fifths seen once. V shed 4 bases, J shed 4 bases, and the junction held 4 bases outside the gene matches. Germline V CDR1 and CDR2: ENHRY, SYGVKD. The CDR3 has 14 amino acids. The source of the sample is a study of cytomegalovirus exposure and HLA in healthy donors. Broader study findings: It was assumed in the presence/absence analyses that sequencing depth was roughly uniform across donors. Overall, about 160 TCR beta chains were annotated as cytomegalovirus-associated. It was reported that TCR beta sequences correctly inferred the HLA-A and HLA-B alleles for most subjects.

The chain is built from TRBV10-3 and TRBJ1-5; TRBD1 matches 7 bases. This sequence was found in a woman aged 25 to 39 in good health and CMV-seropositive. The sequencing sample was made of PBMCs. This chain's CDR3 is CAISGRQGNQPQHF. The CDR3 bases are TGTGCCATCAGTGGACGACAGGGAAATCAGCCCCAGCATTTT.